The text below deals with one TCR beta chain. The source of the sample is a study of blood T cell repertoires in COVID-19. This table comes from immunoSEQ multiplex PCR, and its TCRdb copy is limited to in-frame clones, with some not included. The sample has hundreds of thousands of clones, nearly 90% seen once. The CDR3 covers 13 residues. The V and J ends lost 9 bases and 10 bases, in that order; junction bases with no gene match: 10. CDR1 is SNHLY and CDR2 is FYNNEI in the germline V gene. Study members were between about 18 and 95 years old and lived in 20 to 25 US regions. Participants reported their clinical history, and cohort assignment relied on those reports.

The V call is TRBV2, the J call TRBJ2-3; 10 bases are shared with TRBD2. The sample taken for sequencing was PBMCs or T cells enriched from blood (not recorded which). The receptor was isolated from a middle-aged woman with acute COVID-19. This CDR3 is CASEPAGGHAQYF. DNA of the CDR3: TGTGCCAGTGAGCCAGCGGGGGGGCATGCGCAGTATTTT.